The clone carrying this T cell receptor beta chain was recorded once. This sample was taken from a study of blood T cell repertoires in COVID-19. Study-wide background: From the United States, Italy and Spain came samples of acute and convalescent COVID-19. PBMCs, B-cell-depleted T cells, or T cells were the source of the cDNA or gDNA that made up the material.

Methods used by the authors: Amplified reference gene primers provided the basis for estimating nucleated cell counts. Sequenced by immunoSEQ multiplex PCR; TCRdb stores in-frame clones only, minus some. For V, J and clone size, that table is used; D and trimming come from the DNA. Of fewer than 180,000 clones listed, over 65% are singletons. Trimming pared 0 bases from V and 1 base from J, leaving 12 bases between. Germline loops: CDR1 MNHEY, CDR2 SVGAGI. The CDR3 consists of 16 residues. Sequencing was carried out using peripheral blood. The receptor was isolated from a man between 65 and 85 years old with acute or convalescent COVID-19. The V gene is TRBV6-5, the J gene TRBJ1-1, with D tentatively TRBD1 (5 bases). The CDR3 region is CASSYSDRTPNTEAFF. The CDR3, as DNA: TGTGCCAGCAGTTACTCCGACCGGACACCGAACACTGAAGCTTTCTTT.